A selection of T cell receptor beta chains follows, all from one sample in a study of technical replicates of blood from several donors. Here immunoSEQ multiplex PCR was the method, and the copy in TCRdb shows in-frame clones only, minus some. Among around 58,000 clones listed, around nine tenths were seen once. Specimen: PBMCs. The source of these receptors is a human donor in good health. Some clones in this sample may be carry-over from other donors' samples. CDR3s include the opening cysteine and the closing phenylalanine or tryptophan. D genes are given only for firm matches. The size field is filled for only some rows; it gives once, few, many or a size class.

D gene,clone size,J gene,V gene,CDR3 DNA,CDR3 protein
-,-,TRBJ2-3,TRBV19,TGTGCCAGTAGTATGGGGCAGGGATGGAGCACAGATACGCAGTATTTT,CASSMGQGWSTDTQYF
-,-,TRBJ1-1,TRBV5-1,TGCGCCAGCAGCTTGGATCAGGGACAAACTGAAGCTTTCTTT,CASSLDQGQTEAFF
TRBD1,once,TRBJ2-3,TRBV4-2,TGTGCCAGCAGCCAAGGAGGGGGACAGGGAGGAGATACGCAGTATTTT,CASSQGGGQGGDTQYF
-,-,TRBJ2-6,TRBV4-3,TGCGCCAGCAGCCAAGATTTGGCAACCGGGGCCAACGTCCTGACTTTC,CASSQDLATGANVLTF
-,-,TRBJ1-2,TRBV7-9,TGTGCCAGCAGCTTGTCCTTTGCCGGCCGGGAGGCTGGCTACACCTTC,CASSLSFAGREAGYTF
-,-,TRBJ2-1,TRBV15,TGTGCCACCAGCAGAGCTGGGAGAACTGAGCAGTTCTTC,CATSRAGRTEQFF
-,-,TRBJ2-1,TRBV11-3,TGTGCCAGCAGCTTGGACTTCAACAATGAGCAGTTCTTC,CASSLDFNNEQFF
-,-,TRBJ2-5,TRBV7-2,TGTGCCAGCAGCTCAGGGAATCGGGAGACCCAGTACTTC,CASSSGNRETQYF
TRBD2,-,TRBJ2-7,TRBV7-2,TGTGCCAGCAGCGATAGCGGGTACGAGCAGTACTTC,CASSDSGYEQYF
TRBD1,-,TRBJ2-7,TRBV6-1,TGTGCCAGCAGGCTGGGACAGGTTCGCTCCTACGAGCAGTACTTC,CASRLGQVRSYEQYF
TRBD2,once,TRBJ2-7,TRBV4-3,TGCGCCAGCAGCCAAACAGGGCGGGAGGATTACGAGCAGTACTTC,CASSQTGREDYEQYF
-,-,TRBJ2-2,TRBV2,TGTGCCAGCAGTGAACAGAACACCGGGGAGCTGTTTTTT,CASSEQNTGELFF
-,-,TRBJ2-4,TRBV11-2,TGTGCCAGCAGTTCCTCTATTGCGGAAGGCATTCAGTACTTC,CASSSSIAEGIQYF
-,-,TRBJ2-7,TRBV18,TGTGCCAGCTCACCACCCAGTTCCTACGAGCAGTACTTC,CASSPPSSYEQYF
-,-,TRBJ1-2,TRBV5-1,TGCGCCAGCAGAGATCCGGGACAACCTAACTATGGCTACACCTTC,CASRDPGQPNYGYTF
-,-,TRBJ1-1,TRBV7-2,TGTGCCAGCAGCTTAGCTGGGCAGGGGACTGAAGCTTTCTTT,CASSLAGQGTEAFF
-,-,TRBJ1-6,TRBV5-4,TGTGCCAGCAGCGCCCGGGGCCGGGGGGACGGTTCTTCACCCCTCCACTTT,CASSARGRGDGSSPLHF
TRBD1,-,TRBJ1-1,TRBV2,TGTGCCAGCAGTCAACAGGGGCGGAACCAAGCTTTCTTT,CASSQQGRNQAFF
-,-,TRBJ1-2,TRBV27,TGTGCCAGCAGTTTAACCGGGGGTGGGGGCTACACCTTC,CASSLTGGGGYTF
TRBD1,-,TRBJ1-2,TRBV19,TGTGCCAGTAGTAACAGGGGGCGCGGCTATGGCTACACCTTC,CASSNRGRGYGYTF
TRBD1,-,TRBJ1-1,TRBV18,TGTGCCAGCTCACTGGGACAGATGAACACTGAAGCTTTCTTT,CASSLGQMNTEAFF
-,-,TRBJ1-2,TRBV29-1,TGCAGCGTCGATCCCACAGGGAACTATGGCTACACCTTC,CSVDPTGNYGYTF
TRBD1,-,TRBJ2-3,TRBV23-1,TGCGCCAGCAGTCAATCGAGATGGCAGGGGGCCGCAGATACGCAGTATTTT,CASSQSRWQGAADTQYF
-,-,TRBJ1-3,TRBV6-5,TGTGCCAGCAGTTCGAACTTAGTCTCTGGAAACACCATATATTTT,CASSSNLVSGNTIYF
-,-,TRBJ1-5,TRBV5-6,TGTGCCAGCAATCTCGGAGGGGTTGGTCAGCCCCAGCATTTT,CASNLGGVGQPQHF
TRBD2,once,TRBJ2-5,TRBV4-1,TGCGCCAGCAGCCAAGAATCCCCGGGCCTAGCGGGAGGGTTCTACCAAGAGACCCAGTACTTC,CASSQESPGLAGGFYQETQYF
TRBD1,-,TRBJ1-3,TRBV6-5,TGTGCCAGCAGTTACTCGGGACAGGGCTCTGGAAACACCATATATTTT,CASSYSGQGSGNTIYF
-,once,TRBJ1-1,TRBV2,TGTGCCACCCTACGGACAGCGAACACTGAAGCTTTCTTT,CATLRTANTEAFF
-,-,TRBJ1-1,TRBV7-9,TGTGCCAGCAGCTTAATCCCCTTGTTCACTGAAGCTTTCTTT,CASSLIPLFTEAFF
-,-,TRBJ2-5,TRBV7-9,TGTGCCAGCAGCTACCCCCCCCGGGTTGCGGGCCAAGAGACCCAGTACTTC,CASSYPPRVAGQETQYF
TRBD1,-,TRBJ1-2,TRBV5-1,TGCGCCAGCAGCGAACGGACAGGGGGCGGTGGCTACACCTTC,CASSERTGGGGYTF
-,-,TRBJ2-2,TRBV5-4,TGTGCCAGCAGCTCCGGGACACCCCGGTGGACCGGGGAGCTGTTTTTT,CASSSGTPRWTGELFF
TRBD1,-,TRBJ1-2,TRBV11-2,TGTGCCAGCAGTCGGGACAGGGGAATAGGCTACACCTTC,CASSRDRGIGYTF
TRBD1,once,TRBJ2-1,TRBV7-2,TGTGCCAGCAGCTTAGCTCGGACAGGCAATGAGCAGTTCTTC,CASSLARTGNEQFF
TRBD2,few,TRBJ2-1,TRBV6-5,TGTGCCAGCAGTAGGGGACTAGCGGTTAATGAGCAGTTCTTC,CASSRGLAVNEQFF
-,few,TRBJ1-2,TRBV5-1,TGCGCCAGCAGCTATGGGACAAACTATGGCTACACCTTC,CASSYGTNYGYTF
TRBD2,-,TRBJ2-3,TRBV4-1,TGCGCCAGCAACCGATTAGGACTAGCGACAGATACGCAGTATTTT,CASNRLGLATDTQYF
TRBD2,-,TRBJ2-1,TRBV5-1,TGCGCCAGCAGCTTACTAGCGGGGTCCTACAATGAGCAGTTCTTC,CASSLLAGSYNEQFF
-,-,TRBJ2-1,TRBV7-8,TGTGCCAGCAGCTTAGTCCTTCTGGCTAGCGCGGACAATGAGCAGTTCTTC,CASSLVLLASADNEQFF
-,-,TRBJ1-2,TRBV10-1,TGCGCCAACGAGCAAGGAGGGACGGGGTTTATCTATGGCTACACCTTC,CANEQGGTGFIYGYTF
-,-,TRBJ1-4,TRBV19,TGTGCCAGTAGAGACGGGCAGGGGTTTGGTGAAAAACTGTTTTTT,CASRDGQGFGEKLFF
-,-,TRBJ2-6,TRBV27,TGTGCCAGCAGTCCTTCAAGTCTGAGCCTTGGGGCCAACGTCCTGACTTTC,CASSPSSLSLGANVLTF
-,-,TRBJ1-5,TRBV19,TGTGCCAGTAGTTTACGGACAGTTAGCAATCAGCCCCAGCATTTT,CASSLRTVSNQPQHF
-,-,TRBJ2-7,TRBV6-6,TGTGCCAGCAGTACTCCGGGACTGGACTACGAGCAGTACTTC,CASSTPGLDYEQYF
-,-,TRBJ2-1,TRBV4-3,TGCGCCAGCAGCCAAGATTCCGATGTTGTAGTATCCTATGAGCAGTTCTTC,CASSQDSDVVVSYEQFF
-,-,TRBJ1-2,TRBV10-3,TGTGCCATCAGTGAGAATAAACCACAGGGAAGGTATGGCTACACCTTC,CAISENKPQGRYGYTF
-,-,TRBJ2-7,TRBV4-3,TGCGCCAGCAGCCAAGATCTTCGAGCGACGGAGCGGCGTAACGAGCAGTACTTC,CASSQDLRATERRNEQYF